The 23 T cell receptor beta chains below all came from one sample that was sequenced in a study of blood T cell repertoires in COVID-19. The protocol was immunoSEQ multiplex PCR, while the TCRdb copy is restricted to in-frame clones and leaves out a portion. Of more than 350,000 clones in the sample, roughly nine tenths were seen once. Sequencing input: PBMCs or T cells enriched from blood (not recorded which). These TCRs come from a man between 18 and 29 years old who had recovered from COVID-19.

This clone was recorded once. V and J are TRBV19 and TRBJ2-2, with D tentatively TRBD2 (6 bases). The CDR3 has 14 residues. V was shortened by 7 bases and J by 4 bases, with 13 bases between the two germline ends. The germline gives CDR1 LNHDA, CDR2 SQIVND (reference sequence). The CDR3 sequence: CASKDGGPTGELFF. The DNA for the CDR3 is TGTGCCAGTAAAGACGGGGGACCCACCGGGGAGCTGTTTTTT.

The chain recombines TRBV11-2 with TRBJ2-3; 8 bases are a match to TRBD1. Germline CDR1 and CDR2: SGHAT and FQNNGV. The CDR3 extends over 15 amino acids. Trimming at V came to 3 bases and at J to 4 bases, leaving 6 bases not matched to a gene. The CDR3 reads CASSLQGAWSDTQYF. The CDR3 nucleotides read TGTGCCAGCAGCTTGCAGGGGGCATGGTCAGATACGCAGTATTTT.

This clone was recorded a few times. The rearrangement links TRBV4-2 to TRBJ2-6, with 11 bases matching TRBD2. CDR1 and CDR2 from the germline V gene are LGHNA and YNFKEQ. Trimming at V came to 10 bases and at J to 0 bases, leaving 8 bases not matched to a gene. This CDR3 contains 17 residues. CDR3 nucleotide sequence: TGTGCCACGGCTAGACTAGCGGGGACCTCTGGGGCCAACGTCCTGACTTTC. This gives the protein CATARLAGTSGANVLTF.

The chain combines TRBV4-3 with TRBJ1-5, with D uncertain. Trimming cost V 0 bases and J 3 bases, with 9 bases left between them. The CDR3 extends over 15 amino acids. The germline V gene has CDR1 LGHNA and CDR2 YSLEER. The CDR3 sequence: CASSQDRDNNQPQHF. In DNA form, the CDR3 reads TGCGCCAGCAGCCAAGATAGAGACAACAATCAGCCCCAGCATTTT.

This clone is a singleton in its sample. V usage is TRBV10-1 and J usage is TRBJ1-1; 9 bases align to TRBD1. The CDR3 is made up of 16 amino acids. The germline V gene has CDR1 WNHNN and CDR2 SYGVQD (reference sequence). The V gene end was trimmed by 5 bases and the J gene end by 3 bases; junction bases not matched to a gene: 10. CDR3 nucleotide sequence: TGCGCCAGCAGTTACAGAACCCGGGACAGGGACACTGAAGCTTTCTTT. This encodes CASSYRTRDRDTEAFF.

The chain couples TRBV4-1 to TRBJ2-1; 9 bases are shared with TRBD1. V trimming: 2 bases; J trimming: 1 base; junction bases outside the gene matches: 6. CDR3 size: 17 residues. Per the germline V gene, CDR1 is MGHRA and CDR2 is YSYEKL. CDR3 DNA sequence: TGCGCCAGCAGCCAACGGGACAGGGCAGTGTCCTACAATGAGCAGTTCTTC. This translates into CASSQRDRAVSYNEQFF.

The J gene is TRBJ1-1, the V gene TRBV4-1, with D possibly TRBD1 on 5 matching bases. This CDR3 comprises 14 residues. Looked up from germline, CDR1 is MGHRA and CDR2 is YSYEKL. V lost 1 base and J 5 bases, leaving 11 bases between the germline ends. CDR3 region: CASSQAGLETEAFF. CDR3 coding DNA: TGCGCCAGCAGCCAAGCAGGGTTGGAGACTGAAGCTTTCTTT.

The table lists this clone with a count of one. The chain combines TRBV9 with TRBJ2-7; 7 nucleotides agree with TRBD2. After removal of 2 bases from V and 1 base from J, the junction contained 3 bases not matched to a gene. This CDR3 is 14 amino acids long. CDR1 SGDLS and CDR2 YYNGEE come from the germline V gene. Here the CDR3 DNA reads TGTGCCAGCAGCGTGGATAGCGGGTCCTACGAGCAGTACTTC. Amino acid sequence: CASSVDSGSYEQYF.

The chain uses TRBV6-2 or TRBV6-3 and TRBJ2-5; 9 nucleotides align to TRBD2. The germline V gene has CDR1 MNHEY and CDR2 SVGEGT. This CDR3 region has 15 residues. V was pared by 2 bases and J by 3 bases, with 4 bases of the junction left unmatched. CDR3 amino acids: CASSYPGTSKETQYF. The DNA for the CDR3 is TGTGCCAGCAGTTACCCGGGGACTAGCAAAGAGACCCAGTACTTC.

This clone has a handful of counts. The V call is TRBV28, the J call TRBJ2-1; 10 nucleotides agree with TRBD2. This CDR3 comprises 14 residues. The germline V gene encodes CDR1 MDHEN and CDR2 SYDVKM. Trimming removed 5 bases from V and 15 bases from J; junction bases left unmatched: 13. The DNA of the CDR3 is TGTGCCAGCAGTCGTCCGGGACTAGCGAGCTTATGGTTCTTC. Translating it yields CASSRPGLASLWFF.

As regards this clone: At one boundary the junction diverges from the germline segment, which might be a read error. The DNA for the CDR3 is TGTGCCACCAGAAGAGGGGGGACAGCTTCTTACAATGAGCAGTTCTTC. It is translated as CATRRGGTASYNEQFF. The chain employs TRBV15 and TRBJ2-1, with D tentatively TRBD1 (7 bases). This CDR3 is 16 amino acids long. In germline, CDR1 is LNHNV, CDR2 YYDKDF (reference sequence).

V is TRBV5-4 and J is TRBJ2-5; 12 nucleotides align to TRBD2. Germline CDR1 SGHNT, CDR2 YYREEE (reference sequence). V gave up 3 bases and J gave up 5 bases; unmatched junction bases: 8. The CDR3 runs to 16 residues. The CDR3 here is CASSYTSGGWWETQYF. CDR3 DNA: TGTGCCAGCAGCTACACTAGCGGGGGGTGGTGGGAGACCCAGTACTTC.

The chain is built from TRBV19 and TRBJ2-5; 9 bases line up with TRBD2. Germline-derived CDR1 and CDR2 are LNHDA and SQIVND (reference sequence). The CDR3 contains 15 residues. J gave up 5 bases and V 3 bases, and 7 bases lay outside the gene matches. This CDR3 is CASSIGAGGPETQYF. CDR3 DNA sequence: TGTGCCAGTAGTATTGGGGCGGGGGGGCCGGAGACCCAGTACTTC.

The chain recombines TRBV11-2 with TRBJ2-3, with 10 bases that match TRBD1. The V and J ends lost 5 bases and 7 bases, in that order; junction bases with no gene match: 6. The CDR3 extends over 14 amino acids. CDR1 SGHAT and CDR2 FQNNGV come from the germline V gene. This chain's CDR3 is CASSPRDRGNTQYF. In DNA, the CDR3 is TGTGCCAGCAGCCCCCGGGACAGGGGCAATACGCAGTATTTT.

The gene calls are TRBV9 and TRBJ2-1; 7 positions agree with TRBD2. The germline V gene encodes CDR1 SGDLS and CDR2 YYNGEE. After removal of 0 bases from V and 1 base from J, the junction contained 4 bases not matched to a gene. The CDR3 has 16 amino acids. The CDR3 nucleotides are TGTGCCAGCAGCGTAGAGGCTAGCGGATCCTACAATGAGCAGTTCTTC. Translated: CASSVEASGSYNEQFF.

The chain joins TRBV18 to TRBJ1-3, with 8 bases aligning to TRBD1. The germline CDR1 and CDR2 sequences are KGHSH and LQKENI. This CDR3 has 15 residues. V dropped 2 bases and J dropped 2; count of bases not matched to a gene: 2. The CDR3 loop is CASSPETGAGNTIYF. The DNA of the CDR3 is TGTGCCAGCTCACCAGAGACAGGGGCTGGAAACACCATATATTTT. The whole variable domain, remainder taken from reference TRBV18 and TRBJ1-3, is NAGVMQNPRHLVRRRGQEARLRCSPMKGHSHVYWYRQLPEEGLKFMVYLQKENIIDESGMPKERFSAEFPKEGPSILRIQQVVRGDSAAYFCASSPETGAGNTIYFGEGSWLTVV.

This clone was seen once. The V call is TRBV4-1, the J call TRBJ1-5, with 9 positions matching TRBD1. The germline CDR1 and CDR2 sequences are MGHRA and YSYEKL. Unmatched junction bases numbered 6, after V lost 3 bases and J lost 6 bases. This CDR3 comprises 15 residues. The CDR3 loop reads CASSHPGQGTQPQHF. CDR3 DNA sequence: TGCGCCAGCAGCCACCCTGGACAGGGGACTCAGCCCCAGCATTTT.

The chain is built from TRBV19 and TRBJ2-2; 13 nucleotides line up with TRBD2. Trimming cost V 5 bases and J 5 bases; bases outside gene matches: 8. The CDR3 spans 17 residues. From germline, CDR1 is LNHDA and CDR2 SQIVND (reference sequence). CDR3 bases: TGTGCCAGTAGTCCCCGGACTAGCGGGAGAGGGACCGGGGAGCTGTTTTTT. Amino acids: CASSPRTSGRGTGELFF.

V and J are TRBV27 and TRBJ1-5, with D unclear. With 5 bases removed from V and 0 bases from J, the gap between germline ends came to 23 bases. Germline V gene data show CDR1 as MNHEY and CDR2 as SMNVEV (reference sequence). The CDR3 sequence is 19 residues long. The CDR3 is CASSEVWYGQPYSNQPQHF. In nucleotides, the CDR3 is TGTGCCAGCAGTGAAGTATGGTATGGGCAGCCATATAGCAATCAGCCCCAGCATTTT.

The chain recombines TRBV5-1 with TRBJ1-3, with TRBD1 identical over 8 bases. Germline V CDR1 and CDR2: SGHRS, YFSETQ. CDR3 length: 14 amino acids. The V segment lost 4 bases and the J segment 4 bases; nucleotides outside the gene matches: 4. CDR3 loop: CASSQGAPGNTIYF. In nucleotides, the CDR3 is TGCGCCAGCAGCCAGGGGGCGCCGGGAAACACCATATATTTT.

This CDR3 reads CASIRWTGGVDMNTEAFF. For the CDR3, the DNA is TGTGCCAGCATAAGGTGGACAGGTGGGGTAGATATGAACACTGAAGCTTTCTTT. V gene TRBV28 combines with J gene TRBJ1-1; 7 positions match TRBD1. J was trimmed by 0 bases and V by 7 bases; bases with no gene match: 17. CDR3 length: 18 residues. Germline V gene sequence: CDR1 MDHEN, CDR2 SYDVKM.

CDR3 region: CASSSNNSPLHF. In DNA, the CDR3 is TGTGCCAGCAGCTCAAATAATTCACCCCTCCACTTT. J is TRBJ1-6 and V is TRBV11-2, with D unclear. Looked up from germline, CDR1 is SGHAT and CDR2 is FQNNGV. Between the trimmed V and J ends, which lost 4 bases and 5 bases, there was a span of 3 bases. The CDR3 totals 12 residues.

In this sample, this clone turned up a few times. The chain is built from TRBV7-3 and TRBJ2-7; D perhaps matches TRBD1 (6 bases). With 2 bases removed from V and 3 bases from J, the gap between germline ends came to 14 bases. Germline V lookup: CDR1 SGHTA, CDR2 FQGTGA. The CDR3 spans 15 residues. CDR3 amino acids: CASSLSNTGYYEQYF. CDR3 in DNA: TGTGCCAGCAGCTTATCCAACACAGGGTACTACGAGCAGTACTTC.